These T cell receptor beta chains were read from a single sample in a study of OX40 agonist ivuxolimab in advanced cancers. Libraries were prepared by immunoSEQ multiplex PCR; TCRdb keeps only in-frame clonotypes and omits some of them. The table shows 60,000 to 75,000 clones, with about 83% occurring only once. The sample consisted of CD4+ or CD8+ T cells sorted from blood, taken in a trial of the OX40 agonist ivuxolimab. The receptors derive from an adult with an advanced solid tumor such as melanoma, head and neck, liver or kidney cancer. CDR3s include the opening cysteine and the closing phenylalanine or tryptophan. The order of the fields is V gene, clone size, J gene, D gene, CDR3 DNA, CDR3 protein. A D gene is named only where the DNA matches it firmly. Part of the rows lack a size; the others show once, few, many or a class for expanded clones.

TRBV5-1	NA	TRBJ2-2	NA	TGCGCCAGCAGCTGGGGGACCGCCCCGGACACCGGGGAGCTGTTTTTT	CASSWGTAPDTGELFF
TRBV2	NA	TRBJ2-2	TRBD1	TGTGCCAGCAGTGTAAAAGCAGGGGGCCCCGGGGAGCTGTTTTTT	CASSVKAGGPGELFF
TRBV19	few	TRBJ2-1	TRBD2	TGTGCCAGTAGGGGGGCTAGCGGGAGCCATGAGCAGTTCTTC	CASRGASGSHEQFF
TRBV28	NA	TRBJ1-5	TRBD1	TGTGCCAGCACCCGGACAGGGAGGAATCAGCCCCAGCATTTT	CASTRTGRNQPQHF
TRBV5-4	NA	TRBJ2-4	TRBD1	TGTGCCAGCAGCGTGGGGACAGGGACCAACATTCAGTACTTC	CASSVGTGTNIQYF
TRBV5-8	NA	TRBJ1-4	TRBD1	TGTGCCAGCAGCTTGCAGAGGACAGGCGGTCAAAAACTGTTTTTT	CASSLQRTGGQKLFF
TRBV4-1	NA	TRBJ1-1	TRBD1	TGCGCCAGCAGCCGCTTACAGGGGGGCGGCACTGAAGCTTTCTTT	CASSRLQGGGTEAFF
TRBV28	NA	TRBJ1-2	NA	TGTGCCAGCAGTTTATTCCCGGGCTATGGCTACACCTTC	CASSLFPGYGYTF
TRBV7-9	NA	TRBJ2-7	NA	TGTGCCAGCAGCTTAGGGGGGACCTCCTACGAGCAGTACTTC	CASSLGGTSYEQYF
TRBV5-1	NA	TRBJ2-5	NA	TGCGCCAGCATCTCTTCACAACAGGGTAGCGAGACCCAGTACTTC	CASISSQQGSETQYF
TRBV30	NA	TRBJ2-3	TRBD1	TGTGCCTGGACCAGAGGGACAGGGGGCACAGATACGCAGTATTTT	CAWTRGTGGTDTQYF
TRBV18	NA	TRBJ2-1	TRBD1	TGTGCCAGCTCACCCTCCCGACAGGGGGCGTACAATGAGCAGTTCTTC	CASSPSRQGAYNEQFF
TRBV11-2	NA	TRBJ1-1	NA	TGTGCCAGCAGCTTGGACACTGAAGCTTTCTTT	CASSLDTEAFF
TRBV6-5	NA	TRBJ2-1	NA	TGTGCCAGCTCTCTCAGGGCAGGGACAAGTGAGCAGTTCTTC	CASSLRAGTSEQFF
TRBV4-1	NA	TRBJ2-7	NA	TGCGCCAGCAGCCAAGCTTCTCCTTACCGGGACGTCGAGCAGTACTTC	CASSQASPYRDVEQYF
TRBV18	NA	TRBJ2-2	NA	TGTGCCAGCTCACCCGACAGACACACCGGGGAGCTGTTTTTT	CASSPDRHTGELFF
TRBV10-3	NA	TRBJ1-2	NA	TGTGCCATCAGTGAGAGGCAGGCGGAGGATGGCTACACCTTC	CAISERQAEDGYTF
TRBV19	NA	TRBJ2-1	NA	TGTGCCAGTAGTATATACAGGGTAGGGAACAATGAGCAGTTCTTC	CASSIYRVGNNEQFF
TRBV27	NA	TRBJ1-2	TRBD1	TGTGCCAGCAGTCCCTTCCTGGACAGGCCGGGCTACACCTTC	CASSPFLDRPGYTF
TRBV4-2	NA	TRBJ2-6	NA	TGTGCCAGCAGCCAAGTCCTGGGAACTGGGGCCAACGTCCTGACTTTC	CASSQVLGTGANVLTF
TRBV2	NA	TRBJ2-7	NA	TGTGCCAGTCAGAGAGGCTTCGTCCTATACGAGCAGTACTTC	CASQRGFVLYEQYF
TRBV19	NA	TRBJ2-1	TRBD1	TGTGCCCGTGGGGGGGGGACAGGGGCGGATGAGCAGTTCTTC	CARGGGTGADEQFF
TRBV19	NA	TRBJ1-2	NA	TGTGCCAGTAGTATAGATCTGGGGAGTAACTATGGCTACACCTTC	CASSIDLGSNYGYTF
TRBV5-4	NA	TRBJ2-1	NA	TGTGCCAGCAGCACCCTCTCGAACTTCTACAATGAGCAGTTCTTC	CASSTLSNFYNEQFF
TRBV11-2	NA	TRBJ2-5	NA	TGTGCCAGCAGCTTAGCCGTGCACTCATCGGGGACCCAGTACTTC	CASSLAVHSSGTQYF
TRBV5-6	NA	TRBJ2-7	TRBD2	TGTGCCAGCAGGCGGGGACTAGCGGGAGCCTCCTACGAGCAGTACTTC	CASRRGLAGASYEQYF
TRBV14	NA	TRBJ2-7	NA	TGTGCCAGCAGCCAAGATTTCGGGGAGCAGTACTTC	CASSQDFGEQYF
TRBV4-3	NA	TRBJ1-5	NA	TGCGCCAGCAGCCACGGAAGGGTGGAATGCGATTTCAGTCAGCCCCAGCATTTT	CASSHGRVECDFSQPQHF
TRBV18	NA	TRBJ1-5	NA	TGTGCCAGCTCACCAGAGGGGAACCTCGAGGGGGATCAGCCCCAGCATTTT	CASSPEGNLEGDQPQHF
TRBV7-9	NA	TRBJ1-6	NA	TGTGCCAGCAGCTCCGGGGGCCCCTTACATAATTCACCCCTCCACTTT	CASSSGGPLHNSPLHF
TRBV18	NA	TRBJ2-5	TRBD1	TGTGCCAGCTCACCATGGACAGGGCAGACCCAGTACTTC	CASSPWTGQTQYF
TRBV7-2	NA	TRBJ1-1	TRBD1	TGTGCCAGCAGCCGCACAGGGGGAACTGAAGCTTTCTTT	CASSRTGGTEAFF
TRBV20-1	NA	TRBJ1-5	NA	TGCAGTGCTAGAGATCTAGGAGGCCAGCATTTT	CSARDLGGQHF
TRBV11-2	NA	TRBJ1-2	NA	TGTGCCAGCAGCTTAGGGGCAAGTGGGGACTATGGCTACACCTTC	CASSLGASGDYGYTF
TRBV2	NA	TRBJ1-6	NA	TGTGCCAGCAATCCGAACGGTCAGGCCTCGGGTTCACCCCTCCACTTT	CASNPNGQASGSPLHF
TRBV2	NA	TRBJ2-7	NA	TGTGCCAGCACTCGACAGCTGAACTACGAGCAGTACTTC	CASTRQLNYEQYF